This TCR beta chain was profiled in a study of regulatory T cells in long-lasting Graves disease. There are many counts of this clonotype. One end of the junction does not line up with germline, which may come from a read error. Researchers made TCR beta libraries by using iRepertoire HTBI primers and running Arm-PCR on CDR3 regions. Via MiXCR, TCRdb re-called the multiplex PCR reads, giving one row per CDR3 protein. This sample carries over 200,000 distinct CDR3 sequences, under 20% of them seen once, and the ten largest clones take 14%. Time point indicated: newly diagnosed GD, antithyroid drugs for less than 3 months. PBMC-extracted RNA yielded the TCR library. This same sample was also taken into another study, of T cells in Graves' hyperthyroidism and ophthalmopathy.

Sequenced here: peripheral blood mononuclear cells (PBMCs), sampled at new diagnosis, from a patient treated with antithyroid drugs. The sequence was collected from a woman younger than 45 with Graves disease.

CDR3 in amino acids: CASSSGDYNEQFF. The CDR3 coding sequence is TGTGCTAGCAGCTCCGGGGACTACAATGAGCAGTTCTTC. The V call is TRBV7-2, the J call TRBJ2-1, with D perhaps TRBD2 (5 bases). The CDR3 has 13 residues. Germline CDR1 reads SGHTA; CDR2 reads FQGNSA.